A single sample is the source of the 28 T cell receptor beta chains below, sequenced in a study of blood T cells in healthy people across ages. A J-beta primer mix and a sample-barcoded 5' primer were used in a second PCR of roughly 6 to 12 cycles. TCRdb passed the 5' RACE reads through MiXCR, listing each CDR3 protein once. The sample lists 600,000 to 1,000,000 distinct CDR3 sequences, just under 25% seen once, with approximately 4% in the top ten. In addition, the sample was reused for a study of T cells of mothers and their children.

Source material: blood. Receptor source: a boy aged 5-17 years in good health.

In its sample, this clonotype was seen a few times. The gene calls are TRBV7-2 and TRBJ1-1, with 7 bases aligning to TRBD1. The CDR3 is 12 amino acids. Germline V gene lookup returns CDR1 SGHTA and CDR2 FQGNSA. The ends lost 5 bases at V and 11 bases at J; junction bases unmatched: 8. Here the CDR3 DNA reads TGTGCCAGCAGCCCCGACAGGGCGCGGGCTTTCTTT. Encoded protein: CASSPDRARAFF.

This clonotype turned up a few times. The chain is built from TRBV9 and TRBJ1-4, with TRBD1 identical over 7 bases. V gave up 1 base and J gave up 4 bases; unmatched junction bases: 4. Germline values: CDR1 SGDLS, CDR2 YYNGEE. This CDR3 comprises 15 residues. DNA of the CDR3: TGTGCCAGCAGCGTATCGGACAGGATTAATGAAAAACTGTTTTTT. Translating gives CASSVSDRINEKLFF.

The chain combines TRBV7-6 with TRBJ2-7; D is possibly TRBD2 (5 bases). The CDR3 runs 15 residues. Trimming stripped 3 bases from V and 0 bases from J, with 12 bases between. Germline CDR1 reads SGHVS; CDR2 reads FNYEAQ. The CDR3 nucleotides are TGTGCCAGCAGCTTTTCGGCAGAGGGCTCCTACGAGCAGTACTTC. This sequence encodes CASSFSAEGSYEQYF.

The V gene is TRBV24-1, the J gene TRBJ2-4, with D tentatively TRBD1 or TRBD2 (5 bases each). Germline CDR1 and CDR2: KGHDR and SFDVKD. CDR3 length: 15 residues. Trimming stripped 4 bases from V and 4 bases from J, with 13 bases between. CDR3 in amino acids: CATSDTGTGKNIQYF. CDR3 bases: TGTGCCACCAGTGACACCGGGACGGGGAAAAACATTCAGTACTTC.

This clonotype was counted between two and nine times. The chain recombines TRBV7-3 with TRBJ1-1; TRBD1 matches at 8 bases. Germline trimming cut 2 bases from V and 6 bases from J; bases unmatched to any gene: 8. Germline CDR1 and CDR2: SGHTA and FQGTGA. The CDR3 consists of 15 residues. The CDR3 bases are TGTGCCAGCAGCTTACAGGGGGCAGTTGGCGCTGAAGCTTTCTTT. Protein: CASSLQGAVGAEAFF.

V gene TRBV7-8 combines with J gene TRBJ2-5; 12 nucleotides match TRBD2. CDR1 SGHVS and CDR2 FQNEAQ come from the germline V gene. The length of the CDR3 is 17 residues. The V segment lost 1 base and the J segment 1 base; nucleotides outside the gene matches: 4. CDR3 protein: CASSLGLAGVAQETQYF. The CDR3 region has the DNA TGTGCCAGCAGCTTAGGACTAGCGGGAGTCGCCCAAGAGACCCAGTACTTC.

The V and J genes are TRBV4-2 and TRBJ1-2, with a weak D call TRBD1 (5 bases). Germline V gene sequence: CDR1 LGHNA, CDR2 YNFKEQ. V lost 0 bases, J lost 3 bases, and 23 bases lay in between. This CDR3 spans 19 amino acids. CDR3 loop: CASSQDMNVAWGGDYGYTF. CDR3 sequence (DNA): TGTGCCAGCAGCCAAGATATGAATGTGGCTTGGGGAGGGGACTATGGCTACACCTTC.

The gene calls are TRBV20-1 and TRBJ2-5; D is uncertain. The CDR3 is 14 amino acids. V lost 5 bases and J 0 bases, leaving 13 bases between the germline ends. Germline V gives CDR1 DFQATT, CDR2 SNEGSKA (reference sequence). Here the CDR3 reads CSARRARNQETQYF. The CDR3 DNA reads as TGCAGTGCTCGAAGGGCGAGGAACCAAGAGACCCAGTACTTC.

This clonotype occurred a few times. Sequence at one end of the junction differs from germline and may be a read error. This chain uses TRBV29-1 with TRBJ2-5; D may be TRBD1 (6 bases). CDR3 size: 14 residues. Germline lookup yields CDR1 SQVTM and CDR2 ANQGSEA. CDR3 sequence: CSVSRTVGQGTQYF. In DNA, the CDR3 is TGCAGCGTTTCAAGGACAGTGGGTCAAGGGACCCAGTACTTC. Using reference TRBV29-1 and TRBJ2-5 for the parts outside the CDR3, the full variable domain is SAVISQKPSRDICQRGTSLTIQCQVDSQVTMMFWYRQQPGQSLTLIATANQGSEATYESGFVIDKFPISRPNLTFSTLTVSNMSPEDSSIYLCSVSRTVGQGTQYFGPGTRLLVL.

This chain links TRBV29-1 with TRBJ2-5, with a possible D match to TRBD2 (7 bases). This CDR3 is built from 17 residues. Germline V gene data show CDR1 as SQVTM and CDR2 as ANQGSEA. V was clipped by 7 bases and J by 7 bases, with 31 bases between them. CDR3 nucleotides: TGCAGCGCCGAAGGGGGGTCCAGACTAGCCCCCTCGGTGACCCAGTACTTC. Its protein is CSAEGGSRLAPSVTQYF.

This clonotype was seen only a few times. The chain has TRBV9 and TRBJ2-5; tentative D call: TRBD1 (6 bases). The end of the DNA aligns better with TRBJ2-7, so the J call may be wrong. CDR1 SGDLS and CDR2 YYNGEE come from the germline V gene. The CDR3 has 13 amino acids. CDR3 coding DNA: TGTGCCAGCAGCGTAGATCAGGGGTTCGAGCAGTACTTC. This sequence encodes CASSVDQGFEQYF.

This chain connects TRBV12-3 or TRBV12-4 to TRBJ2-5, with 9 nucleotides matching TRBD2. The end of the DNA is better explained by TRBJ2-1, so the J call may be wrong. The CDR3 covers 14 residues. As DNA, the CDR3 is TGTGCCAGCAGCGCTCTAGCGGGGATAAATGAGCAGTTCTTC. It yields the protein CASSALAGINEQFF.

This clonotype was observed a few times. The V and J genes are TRBV20-1 and TRBJ1-4; possibly TRBD1 for D (5 bases). Germline lookup yields CDR1 DFQATT and CDR2 SNEGSKA (reference sequence). V lost 6 bases, J lost 7 bases, and 18 bases lay in between. CDR3 size: 14 residues. The CDR3 here is CSAAGPARSEKLFF. The DNA for the CDR3 is TGCAGTGCCGCGGGGCCGGCCAGGAGTGAAAAACTGTTTTTT.

J is TRBJ1-2 and V is TRBV29-1; weak D call: TRBD1 (5 bases). Germline CDR1 SQVTM, CDR2 ANQGSEA. V was shortened by 3 bases and J by 4 bases, with 9 bases between the two germline ends. There are 12 residues in the CDR3. The CDR3 protein is CSVDGAGYGYTF. The CDR3 DNA reads as TGCAGCGTTGATGGGGCGGGCTATGGCTACACCTTC.

This chain joins TRBV5-1 and TRBJ2-2; 7 bases fit TRBD1. This CDR3 is 15 amino acids long. Germline CDR1 and CDR2: SGHRS and YFSETQ. The junction had 9 bases not matched to a gene; V was cut back by 4 bases and J by 6 bases. The CDR3 is CASSPPTGSPGELFF. The CDR3 nucleotides are TGCGCCAGCAGCCCACCGACAGGGTCCCCCGGGGAGCTGTTTTTT.

The chain uses TRBV25-1 and TRBJ2-5; D gene unclear. The CDR3 has 13 amino acids. V was cut by 7 bases and J by 0 bases, with 9 bases left in between. The germline V gene has CDR1 MGHDK and CDR2 SYGVNS. CDR3 bases: TGTGCCAGCACCCACGGGCACCAAGAGACCCAGTACTTC. Translation: CASTHGHQETQYF.

V gene TRBV3-1 combines with J gene TRBJ2-1, with D perhaps TRBD2 (6 bases). TRBJ2-7 matches the DNA end more closely, so the J call is doubtful. Germline V gene data show CDR1 as LGHDT and CDR2 as YNNKEL (reference sequence). This CDR3 is built from 15 residues. The CDR3 bases are TGTGCCAGCAGCCAAGTCAGCGGGCTCGAGGACGAGCAGTACTTC. It encodes CASSQVSGLEDEQYF.

The chain couples TRBV11-2 to TRBJ1-1; D call uncertain. Germline V gene lookup returns CDR1 SGHAT and CDR2 FQNNGV. This CDR3 comprises 15 residues. The V gene lost 5 bases and the J gene lost 6 bases, with 19 bases spanning the gap. The CDR3 bases are TGTGCCAGCAGCCTAAATAGTGGGTGGTTGGCTGAAGCTTTCTTT. Encoded protein: CASSLNSGWLAEAFF.

Details on this clonotype: A junction boundary mismatches the germline segment, possibly from a read error. The CDR3 is CTSSSRQGTTYEQYF. The CDR3 DNA follows: TGTACCAGCAGCTCCCGACAGGGGACAACCTACGAGCAGTACTTC. V usage is TRBV7-9 and J usage is TRBJ2-7; 8 positions match TRBD1. There are 15 residues in the CDR3. Germline V gene sequence: CDR1 SEHNR, CDR2 FQNEAQ (reference sequence).

This clonotype was seen once. The chain employs TRBV28 and TRBJ2-2, with 7 bases fitting TRBD1. Germline CDR1 MDHEN, CDR2 SYDVKM. The CDR3 is made up of 15 amino acids. With 10 bases clipped from V and 6 bases from J, the junction kept 14 bases outside the gene matches. CDR3 sequence (DNA): TGTGCCACTTCCCTTCGAGGGGGCAGGGCCGGGGAGCTGTTTTTT. Its protein product is CATSLRGGRAGELFF.

This clonotype occurred a few times. The rearrangement joins TRBV5-1 to TRBJ1-5, with TRBD1 as a possible D gene (5 bases). V lost 0 bases and J 7 bases, leaving 11 bases between the germline ends. Looked up from germline, CDR1 is SGHRS and CDR2 is YFSETQ. The CDR3 is 14 residues long. The CDR3 DNA sequence: TGCGCCAGCAGCTTGGAATGGGGCCGGCAGCCCCAGCATTTT. Protein: CASSLEWGRQPQHF.

The J gene is TRBJ2-7, the V gene TRBV11-2; a weak D match, TRBD2 (5 bases). The V gene lost 5 bases and the J gene lost 3 bases, with 17 bases spanning the gap. The CDR3 sequence is 15 residues long. Per germline, CDR1 SGHAT and CDR2 FQNNGV. CDR3 in amino acids: CASSPLGAIFYEQYF. CDR3 coding DNA: TGTGCCAGCAGCCCACTAGGAGCTATTTTCTACGAGCAGTACTTC.

This clonotype was seen a handful of times. The J gene is TRBJ2-7, the V gene TRBV7-6, with 8 nucleotides matching TRBD1. CDR3 length: 16 amino acids. V shed 1 base, J shed 5 bases, and the junction held 10 bases outside the gene matches. Germline loops: CDR1 SGHVS, CDR2 FNYEAQ. The CDR3 DNA follows: TGTGCCAGCAGCTTAGGACCGGGACAGGAGGTCCACGAGCAGTACTTC. The encoded protein is CASSLGPGQEVHEQYF.

This clonotype was seen a handful of times. The gene calls are TRBV28 and TRBJ2-2; maybe TRBD1 (5 bases). Germline loops: CDR1 MDHEN, CDR2 SYDVKM. There are 16 residues in the CDR3. V was clipped by 2 bases and J by 6 bases, with 16 bases between them. CDR3 sequence: CASSLGPSRGAGELFF. The CDR3 DNA sequence: TGTGCCAGCAGTTTAGGTCCTAGTAGGGGCGCCGGGGAGCTGTTTTTT.

A few counts support this clonotype. V and J are TRBV27 and TRBJ2-1, with TRBD1 identical over 7 bases. V dropped 4 bases and J dropped 4; count of bases not matched to a gene: 4. There are 14 residues in the CDR3. Per the germline V gene, CDR1 is MNHEY and CDR2 is SMNVEV (reference sequence). In DNA, the CDR3 is TGTGCCAGCAGTTCACCGGGACAGTACAATGAGCAGTTCTTC. Protein product: CASSSPGQYNEQFF.

The chain links TRBV12-3 or TRBV12-4 to TRBJ1-5; perhaps TRBD1 as D (5 bases). The CDR3 spans 14 residues. V was pared by 6 bases and J by 7 bases, with 16 bases between. CDR3 in DNA: TGTGCCAGCAGCCCCTCAGGGAGGGACCAGCCCCAGCATTTT. As protein: CASSPSGRDQPQHF.

This chain joins TRBV3-1 and TRBJ1-6; tentative D call: TRBD1 (5 bases). Germline CDR1 reads LGHDT; CDR2 reads YNNKEL (reference sequence). The V gene lost 6 bases and the J gene lost 10 bases, with 16 bases spanning the gap. The CDR3 extends over 14 amino acids. For the CDR3, the DNA is TGTGCCAGCAGACTCACAGGAAAAAGCTCACCCCTCCACTTT. Translation: CASRLTGKSSPLHF. The complete variable domain, with remaining parts taken from reference TRBV3-1 and TRBJ1-6, reads DTAVSQTPKYLVTQMGNDKSIKCEQNLGHDTMYWYKQDSKKFLKIMFSYNNKELIINETVPNRFSPKSPDKAHLNLHINSLELGDSAVYFCASRLTGKSSPLHFGNGTRLTVT.

In this sample, this clonotype turned up many times. The chain joins TRBV20-1 to TRBJ2-5, with TRBD1 matching 9 bases. CDR3 size: 15 residues. V lost 7 bases and J lost 2; bases outside the gene matches: 11. Germline loops: CDR1 DFQATT, CDR2 SNEGSKA (reference sequence). CDR3 sequence reads: CSGEDRGGPQETQYF. As DNA, the CDR3 is TGCAGTGGGGAGGACAGGGGAGGCCCTCAAGAGACCCAGTACTTC.